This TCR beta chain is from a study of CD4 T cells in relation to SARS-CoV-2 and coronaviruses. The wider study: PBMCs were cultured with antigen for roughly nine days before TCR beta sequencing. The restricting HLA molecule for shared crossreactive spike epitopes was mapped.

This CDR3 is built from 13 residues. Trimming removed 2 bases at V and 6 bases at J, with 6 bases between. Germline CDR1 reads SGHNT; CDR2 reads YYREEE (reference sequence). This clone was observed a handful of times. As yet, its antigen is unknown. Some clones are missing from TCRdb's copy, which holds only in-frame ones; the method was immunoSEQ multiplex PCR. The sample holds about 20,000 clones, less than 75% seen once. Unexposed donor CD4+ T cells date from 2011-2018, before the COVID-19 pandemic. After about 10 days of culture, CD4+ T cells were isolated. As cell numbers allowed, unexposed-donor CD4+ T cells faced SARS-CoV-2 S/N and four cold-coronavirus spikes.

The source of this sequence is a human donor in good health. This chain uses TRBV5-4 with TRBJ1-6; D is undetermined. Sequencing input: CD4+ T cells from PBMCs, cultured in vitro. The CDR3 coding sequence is TGTGCCAGCAGCTTCGGTATTAATTCACCCCTCCACTTT. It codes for CASSFGINSPLHF.